The T cell receptor (beta chain) described here comes from a study of shared clonotypes between healthy human individuals. General study points: Rarefaction gave evidence that sorted-subset sequencing remained incomplete despite large depth.

Sequencing used immunoSEQ multiplex PCR; TCRdb keeps in-frame clones, though not all of them. The table lists roughly 2.6 million clones, roughly 92% of them singletons. Germline V lookup: CDR1 SEHNR, CDR2 FQNEAQ (reference sequence). The CDR3 runs to 16 residues. V was pared by 5 bases and J by 4 bases, with 11 bases of the junction left unmatched. Of note for this clone: Its antigen is still unknown.

Sequenced material: naive CD4+ T cells sorted from blood. The subset was: CD45RA+ positively selected. The receptor was isolated from a man between 18 and 35 years old in good health. The chain recombines TRBV7-9 with TRBJ2-1, with 7 bases matching TRBD1. The CDR3 sequence: CASSQTGQAPYNEQFF. The CDR3 DNA is TGTGCCAGCAGCCAGACCGGACAGGCGCCATACAATGAGCAGTTCTTC.